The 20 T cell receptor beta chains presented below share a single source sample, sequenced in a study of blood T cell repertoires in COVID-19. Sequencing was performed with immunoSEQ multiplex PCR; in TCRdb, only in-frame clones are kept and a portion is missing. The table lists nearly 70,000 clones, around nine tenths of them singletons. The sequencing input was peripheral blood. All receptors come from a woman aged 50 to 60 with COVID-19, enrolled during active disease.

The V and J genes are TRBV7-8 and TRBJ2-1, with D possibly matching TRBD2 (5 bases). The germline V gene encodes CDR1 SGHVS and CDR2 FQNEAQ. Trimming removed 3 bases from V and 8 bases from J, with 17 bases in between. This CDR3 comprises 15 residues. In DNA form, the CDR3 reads TGTGCCAGCAGCTTGCCTAGGGAAGGAGGCGATGAGCAGTTCTTC. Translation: CASSLPREGGDEQFF. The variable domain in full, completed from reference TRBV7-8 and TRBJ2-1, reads GAGVSQSPRYKVAKRGQDVALRCDPISGHVSLFWYQQALGQGPEFLTYFQNEAQLDKSGLPSDRFFAERPEGSVSTLKIQRTQQEDSAVYLCASSLPREGGDEQFFGPGTRLTVL.

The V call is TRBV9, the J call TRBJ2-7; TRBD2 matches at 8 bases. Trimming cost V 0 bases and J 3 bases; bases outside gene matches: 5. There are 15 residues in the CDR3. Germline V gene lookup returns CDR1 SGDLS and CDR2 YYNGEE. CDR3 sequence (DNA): TGTGCCAGCAGCGTAGGGCTAGCGGGCATCTACGAGCAGTACTTC. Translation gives CASSVGLAGIYEQYF.

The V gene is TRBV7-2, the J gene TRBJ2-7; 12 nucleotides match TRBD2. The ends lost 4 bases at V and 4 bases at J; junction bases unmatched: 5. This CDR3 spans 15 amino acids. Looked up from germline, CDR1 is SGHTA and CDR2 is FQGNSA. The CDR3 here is CASSSASGRAYEQYF. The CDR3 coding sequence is TGTGCCAGCAGCTCAGCTAGCGGGAGGGCTTACGAGCAGTACTTC.

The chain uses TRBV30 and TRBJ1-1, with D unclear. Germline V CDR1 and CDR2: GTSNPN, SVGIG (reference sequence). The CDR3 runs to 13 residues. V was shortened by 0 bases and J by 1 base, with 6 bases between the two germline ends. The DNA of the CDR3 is TGTGCCTGGAGTGTACGAGAGAACACTGAAGCTTTCTTT. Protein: CAWSVRENTEAFF.

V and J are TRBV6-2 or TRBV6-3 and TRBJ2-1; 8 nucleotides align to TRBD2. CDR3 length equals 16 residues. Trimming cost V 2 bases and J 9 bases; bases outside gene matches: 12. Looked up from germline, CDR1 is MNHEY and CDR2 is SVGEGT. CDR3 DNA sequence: TGTGCCAGCAGTTACAGCGCGGGAGGCACTCATGGTGAGCAGTTCTTC. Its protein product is CASSYSAGGTHGEQFF.

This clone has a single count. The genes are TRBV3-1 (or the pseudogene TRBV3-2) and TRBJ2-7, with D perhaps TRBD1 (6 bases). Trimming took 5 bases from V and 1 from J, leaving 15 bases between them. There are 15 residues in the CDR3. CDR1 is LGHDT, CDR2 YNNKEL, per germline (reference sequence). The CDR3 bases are TGTGCCAGCAGCTTGGGGCCAGGGGAGTCCTACGAGCAGTACTTC. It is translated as CASSLGPGESYEQYF.

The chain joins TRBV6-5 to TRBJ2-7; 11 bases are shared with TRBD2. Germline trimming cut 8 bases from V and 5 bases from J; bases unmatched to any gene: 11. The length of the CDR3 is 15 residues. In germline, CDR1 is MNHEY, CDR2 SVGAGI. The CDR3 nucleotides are TGTGCCAGCGGACTAGCGGGTGGCTTTGGCGACGAGCAGTACTTC. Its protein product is CASGLAGGFGDEQYF.

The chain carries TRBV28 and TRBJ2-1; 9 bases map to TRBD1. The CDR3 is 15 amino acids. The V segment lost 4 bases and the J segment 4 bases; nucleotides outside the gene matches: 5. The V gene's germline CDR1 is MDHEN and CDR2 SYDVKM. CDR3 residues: CASSSSGQGYNEQFF. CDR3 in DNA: TGTGCCAGCAGTTCCTCGGGACAGGGTTACAATGAGCAGTTCTTC.

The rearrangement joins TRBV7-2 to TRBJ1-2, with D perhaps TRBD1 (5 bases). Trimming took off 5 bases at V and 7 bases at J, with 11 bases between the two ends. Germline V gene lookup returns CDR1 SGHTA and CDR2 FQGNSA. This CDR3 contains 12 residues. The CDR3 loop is CASSQNQGGYTF. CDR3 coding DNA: TGTGCCAGCAGCCAAAATCAGGGTGGCTACACCTTC.

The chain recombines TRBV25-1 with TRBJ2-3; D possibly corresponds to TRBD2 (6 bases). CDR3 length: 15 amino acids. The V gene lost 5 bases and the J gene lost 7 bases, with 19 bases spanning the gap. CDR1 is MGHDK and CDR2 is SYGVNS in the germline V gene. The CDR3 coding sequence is TGTGCCAGCAGTTGGACTAATGGACTGAAAAATACGCAGTATTTT. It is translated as CASSWTNGLKNTQYF.

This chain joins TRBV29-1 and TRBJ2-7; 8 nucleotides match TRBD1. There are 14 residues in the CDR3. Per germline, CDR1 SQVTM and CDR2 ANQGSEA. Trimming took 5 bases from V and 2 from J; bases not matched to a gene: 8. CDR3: CSVKVLQGAYEQYF. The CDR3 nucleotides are TGCAGCGTTAAAGTTCTACAGGGGGCCTACGAGCAGTACTTC.

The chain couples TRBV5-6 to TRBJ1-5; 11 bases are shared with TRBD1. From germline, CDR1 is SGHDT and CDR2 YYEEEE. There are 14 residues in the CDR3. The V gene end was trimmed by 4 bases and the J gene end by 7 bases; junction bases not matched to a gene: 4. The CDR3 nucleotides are TGTGCCAGCAGCGTCGGACAGGGGGCCCAGCCCCAGCATTTT. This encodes CASSVGQGAQPQHF.

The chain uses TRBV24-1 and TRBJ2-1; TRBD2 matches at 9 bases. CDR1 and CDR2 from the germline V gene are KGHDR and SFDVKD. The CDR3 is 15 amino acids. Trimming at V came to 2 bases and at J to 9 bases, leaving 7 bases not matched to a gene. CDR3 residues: CATSDSAGGPSEQFF. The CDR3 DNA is TGTGCCACCAGTGATTCTGCGGGAGGGCCTAGTGAGCAGTTCTTC.

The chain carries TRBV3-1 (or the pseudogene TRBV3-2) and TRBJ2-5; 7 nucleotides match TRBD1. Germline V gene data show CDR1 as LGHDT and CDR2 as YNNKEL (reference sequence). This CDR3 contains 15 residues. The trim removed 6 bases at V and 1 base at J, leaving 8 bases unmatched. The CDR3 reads CASSQGPGGQETQYF. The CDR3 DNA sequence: TGTGCCAGCAGTCAGGGGCCAGGGGGCCAAGAGACCCAGTACTTC.

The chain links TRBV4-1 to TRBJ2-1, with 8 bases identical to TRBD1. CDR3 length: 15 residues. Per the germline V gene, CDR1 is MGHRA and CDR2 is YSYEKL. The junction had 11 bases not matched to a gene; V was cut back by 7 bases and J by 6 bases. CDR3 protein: CASTASRGRPNEQFF. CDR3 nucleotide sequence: TGCGCCAGCACCGCAAGCAGGGGGCGCCCCAATGAGCAGTTCTTC.

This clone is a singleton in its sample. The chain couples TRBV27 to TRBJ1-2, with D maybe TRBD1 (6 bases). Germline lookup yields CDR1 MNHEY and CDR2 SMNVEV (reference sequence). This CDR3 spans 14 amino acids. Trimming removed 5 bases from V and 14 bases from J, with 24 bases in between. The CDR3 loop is CASSPRDNSLGHTF. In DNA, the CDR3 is TGTGCCAGCAGTCCCAGGGACAACTCCCTGGGTCATACCTTC.

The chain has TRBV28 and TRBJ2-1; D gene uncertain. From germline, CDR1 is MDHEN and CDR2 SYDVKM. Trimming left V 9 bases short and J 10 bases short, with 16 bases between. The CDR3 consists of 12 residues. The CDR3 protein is CASYGWIGEQFF. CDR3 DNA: TGTGCCAGTTACGGGTGGATCGGGGAGCAGTTCTTC.

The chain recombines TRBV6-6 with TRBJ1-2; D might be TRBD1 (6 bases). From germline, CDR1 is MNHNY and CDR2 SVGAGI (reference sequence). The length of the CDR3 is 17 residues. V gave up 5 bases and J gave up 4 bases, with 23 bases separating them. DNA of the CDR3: TGTGCCAGCAGTCTCTCGGGGACACCCGGGGCCCTCTATGGCTACACCTTC. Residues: CASSLSGTPGALYGYTF.

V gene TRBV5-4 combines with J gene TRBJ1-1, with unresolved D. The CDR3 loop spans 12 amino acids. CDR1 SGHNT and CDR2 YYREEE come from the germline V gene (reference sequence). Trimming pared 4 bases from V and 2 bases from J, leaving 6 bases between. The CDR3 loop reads CASSRTNTEAFF. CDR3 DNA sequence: TGTGCCAGCAGCAGAACTAACACTGAAGCTTTCTTT. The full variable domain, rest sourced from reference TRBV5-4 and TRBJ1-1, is ETGVTQSPTHLIKTRGQQVTLRCSSQSGHNTVSWYQQALGQGPQFIFQYYREEENGRGNFPPRFSGLQFPNYSSELNVNALELDDSALYLCASSRTNTEAFFGQGTRLTVV.

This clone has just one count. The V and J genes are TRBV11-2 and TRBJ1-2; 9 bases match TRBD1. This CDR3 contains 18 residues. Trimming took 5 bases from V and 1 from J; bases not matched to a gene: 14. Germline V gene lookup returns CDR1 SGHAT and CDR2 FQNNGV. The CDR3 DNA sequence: TGTGCCAGCAGCGTTCTACCGGGACAGGGATCAAATAACTATGGCTACACCTTC. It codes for CASSVLPGQGSNNYGYTF.